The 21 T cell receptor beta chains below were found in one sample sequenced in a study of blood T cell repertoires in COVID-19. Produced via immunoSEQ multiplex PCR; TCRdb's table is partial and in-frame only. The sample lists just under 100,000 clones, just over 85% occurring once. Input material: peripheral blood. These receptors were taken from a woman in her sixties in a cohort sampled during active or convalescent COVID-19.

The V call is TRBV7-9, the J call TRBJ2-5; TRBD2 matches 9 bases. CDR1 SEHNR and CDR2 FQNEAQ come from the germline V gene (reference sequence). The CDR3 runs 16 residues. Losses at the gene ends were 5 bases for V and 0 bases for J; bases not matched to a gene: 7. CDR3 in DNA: TGTGCCAGCAGCCCCGGGACTAGCTTGTACCAAGAGACCCAGTACTTC. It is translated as CASSPGTSLYQETQYF.

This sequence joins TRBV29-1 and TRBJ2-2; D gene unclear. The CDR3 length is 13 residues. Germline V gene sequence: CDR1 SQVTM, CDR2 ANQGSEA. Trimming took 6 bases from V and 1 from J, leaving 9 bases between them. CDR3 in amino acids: CSVAAMNTGELFF. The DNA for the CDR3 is TGCAGCGTGGCGGCGATGAACACCGGGGAGCTGTTTTTT.

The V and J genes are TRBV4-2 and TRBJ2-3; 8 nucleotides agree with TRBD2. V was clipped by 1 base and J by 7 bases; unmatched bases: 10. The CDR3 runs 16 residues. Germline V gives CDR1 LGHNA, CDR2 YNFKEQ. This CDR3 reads CASSQGGLAGKNTQYF. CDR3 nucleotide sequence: TGTGCCAGCAGCCAAGGTGGGCTAGCGGGTAAGAATACGCAGTATTTT.

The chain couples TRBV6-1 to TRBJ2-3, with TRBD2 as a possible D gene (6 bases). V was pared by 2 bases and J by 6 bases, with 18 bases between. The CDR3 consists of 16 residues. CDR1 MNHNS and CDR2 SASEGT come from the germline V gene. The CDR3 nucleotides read TGTGCCAGCAGTGAAAGGGGACTGGGGCTCGCGGATACGCAGTATTTT. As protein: CASSERGLGLADTQYF.

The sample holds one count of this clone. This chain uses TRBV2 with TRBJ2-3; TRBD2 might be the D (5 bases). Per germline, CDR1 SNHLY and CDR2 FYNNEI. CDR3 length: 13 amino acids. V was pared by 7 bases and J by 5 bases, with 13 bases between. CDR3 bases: TGTGCCAGCATCCGGGATAGGAGAGATACGCAGTATTTT. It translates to CASIRDRRDTQYF.

As DNA, the CDR3 is TGCGCCAGCAGCTTGTTAGAACAGACTGAAGCTTTCTTT. Encoded protein: CASSLLEQTEAFF. This chain links TRBV5-1 with TRBJ1-1; D remains ambiguous. V lost 1 base, J lost 5 bases, and 9 bases lay in between. The CDR3 length is 13 residues. CDR1 SGHRS and CDR2 YFSETQ come from the germline V gene.

Written as DNA, the CDR3 is TGTGCCAGCAGTCCCCCTGGACTAGCGGGTATCAATGAGCAGTTCTTC. Its protein is CASSPPGLAGINEQFF. V is TRBV7-9 and J is TRBJ2-1, with 11 bases lining up with TRBD2. Germline V gene data show CDR1 as SEHNR and CDR2 as FQNEAQ (reference sequence). The CDR3 is 16 residues long. V shed 6 bases and J 6 bases; nucleotides not matched to a gene: 10.

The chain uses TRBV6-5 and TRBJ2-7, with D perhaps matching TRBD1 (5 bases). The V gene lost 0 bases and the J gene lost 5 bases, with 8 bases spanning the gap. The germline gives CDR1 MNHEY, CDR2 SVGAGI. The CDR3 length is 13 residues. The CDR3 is CASSYSAGNEQYF. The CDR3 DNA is TGTGCCAGCAGTTACTCGGCAGGGAACGAGCAGTACTTC.

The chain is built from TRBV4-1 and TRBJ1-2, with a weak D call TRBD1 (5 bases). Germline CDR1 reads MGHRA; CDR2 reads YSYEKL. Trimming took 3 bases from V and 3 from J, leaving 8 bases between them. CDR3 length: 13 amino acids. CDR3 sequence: CASSHGGDYGYTF. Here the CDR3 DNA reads TGCGCCAGCAGCCACGGGGGAGACTATGGCTACACCTTC.

The CDR3 loop reads CASSLATGTGNSPLHF. DNA of the CDR3: TGTGCCAGCAGCTTAGCGACCGGGACAGGGAATTCACCCCTCCACTTT. The rearrangement links TRBV7-9 to TRBJ1-6; 9 positions agree with TRBD1. CDR3 length: 16 amino acids. With 0 bases clipped from V and 7 bases from J, the junction kept 4 bases outside the gene matches. Germline loops: CDR1 SEHNR, CDR2 FQNEAQ (reference sequence).

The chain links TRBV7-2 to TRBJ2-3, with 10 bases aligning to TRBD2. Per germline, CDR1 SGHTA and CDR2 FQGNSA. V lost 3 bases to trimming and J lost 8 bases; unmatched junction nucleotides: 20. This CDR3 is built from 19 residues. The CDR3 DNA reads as TGTGCCAGCAGCTTTATTTCCGTCATTACTAGCGGGGAAGAAGGTACGCAGTATTTT. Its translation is CASSFISVITSGEEGTQYF. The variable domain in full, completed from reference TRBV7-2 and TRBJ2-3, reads GAGVSQSPSNKVTEKGKDVELRCDPISGHTALYWYRQSLGQGLEFLIYFQGNSAPDKSGLPSDRFSAERTGGSVSTLTIQRTQQEDSAVYLCASSFISVITSGEEGTQYFGPGTRLTVL.

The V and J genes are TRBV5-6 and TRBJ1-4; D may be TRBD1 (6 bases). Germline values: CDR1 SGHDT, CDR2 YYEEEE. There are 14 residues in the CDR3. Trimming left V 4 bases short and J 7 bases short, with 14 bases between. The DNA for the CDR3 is TGTGCCAGCAGCAAGGACAGCTTTAGTGAAAAACTGTTTTTT. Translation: CASSKDSFSEKLFF.

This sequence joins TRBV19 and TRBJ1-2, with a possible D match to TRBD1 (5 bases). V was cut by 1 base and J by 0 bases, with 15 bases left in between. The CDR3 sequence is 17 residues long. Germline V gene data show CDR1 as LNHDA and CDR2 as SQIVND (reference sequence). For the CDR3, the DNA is TGTGCCAGTAGTATAGCATTTGAAGAGACAGCTAACTATGGCTACACCTTC. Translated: CASSIAFEETANYGYTF. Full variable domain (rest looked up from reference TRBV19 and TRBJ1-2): DGGITQSPKYLFRKEGQNVTLSCEQNLNHDAMYWYRQDPGQGLRLIYYSQIVNDFQKGDIAEGYSVSREKKESFPLTVTSAQKNPTAFYLCASSIAFEETANYGYTFGSGTRLTVV.

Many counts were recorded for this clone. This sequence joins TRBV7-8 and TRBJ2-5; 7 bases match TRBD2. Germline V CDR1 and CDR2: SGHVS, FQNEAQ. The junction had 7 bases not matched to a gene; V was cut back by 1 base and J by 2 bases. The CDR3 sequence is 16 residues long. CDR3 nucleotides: TGTGCCAGCAGCTTAGGTCTACTAGCGTGGCAAGAGACCCAGTACTTC. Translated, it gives CASSLGLLAWQETQYF.

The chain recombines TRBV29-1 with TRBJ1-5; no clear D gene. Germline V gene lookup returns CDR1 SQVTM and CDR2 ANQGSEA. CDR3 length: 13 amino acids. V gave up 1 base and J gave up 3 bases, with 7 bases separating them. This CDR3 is CSVEGQNNQPQHF. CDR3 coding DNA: TGCAGCGTTGAAGGACAAAACAATCAGCCCCAGCATTTT.

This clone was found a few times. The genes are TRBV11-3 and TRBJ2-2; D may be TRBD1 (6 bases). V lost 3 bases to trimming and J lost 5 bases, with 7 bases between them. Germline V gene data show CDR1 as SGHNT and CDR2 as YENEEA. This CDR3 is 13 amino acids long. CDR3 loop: CASSFTGTGELFF. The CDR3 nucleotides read TGTGCCAGCAGCTTTACAGGGACCGGGGAGCTGTTTTTT. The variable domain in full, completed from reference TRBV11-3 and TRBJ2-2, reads EAGVVQSPRYKIIEKKQPVAFWCNPISGHNTLYWYLQNLGQGPELLIRYENEEAVDDSQLPKDRFSAERLKGVDSTLKIQPAELGDSAVYLCASSFTGTGELFFGEGSRLTVL.

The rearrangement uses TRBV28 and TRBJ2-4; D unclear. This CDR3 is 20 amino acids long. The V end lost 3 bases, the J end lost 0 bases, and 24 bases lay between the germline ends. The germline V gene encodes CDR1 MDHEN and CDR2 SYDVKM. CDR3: CASSFIRGTSLTQAKNIQYF. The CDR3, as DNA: TGTGCCAGCAGTTTTATCCGTGGTACTTCCCTAACCCAAGCCAAAAACATTCAGTACTTC.

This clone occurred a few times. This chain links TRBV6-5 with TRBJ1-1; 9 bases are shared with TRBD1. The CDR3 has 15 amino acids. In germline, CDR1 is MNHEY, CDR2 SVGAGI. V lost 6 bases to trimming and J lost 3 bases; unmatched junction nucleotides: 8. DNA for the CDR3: TGTGCCAGCAGGACGGGACAGGGATTGTACACTGAAGCTTTCTTT. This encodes CASRTGQGLYTEAFF.

CDR3 DNA sequence: TGTGCCAGCAGCTTGGTGGGTTGGGGACAAGGGGCACAAGAGACCCAGTACTTC. This sequence encodes CASSLVGWGQGAQETQYF. The chain employs TRBV5-4 and TRBJ2-5; a weak D match, TRBD1 (6 bases). There are 18 residues in the CDR3. V lost 0 bases, J lost 2 bases, and 20 bases lay in between. Looked up from germline, CDR1 is SGHNT and CDR2 is YYREEE (reference sequence). The full variable domain, in which reference TRBV5-4 and TRBJ2-5 provide the parts outside the CDR3, is ETGVTQSPTHLIKTRGQQVTLRCSSQSGHNTVSWYQQALGQGPQFIFQYYREEENGRGNFPPRFSGLQFPNYSSELNVNALELDDSALYLCASSLVGWGQGAQETQYFGPGTRLLVL.

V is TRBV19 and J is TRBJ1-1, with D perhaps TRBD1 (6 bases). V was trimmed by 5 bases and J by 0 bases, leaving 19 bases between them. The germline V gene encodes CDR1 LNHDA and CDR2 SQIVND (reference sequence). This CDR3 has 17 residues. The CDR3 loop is CASSSPTTGAMNTEAFF. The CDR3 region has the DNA TGTGCCAGTAGTTCTCCCACGACAGGCGCCATGAACACTGAAGCTTTCTTT.

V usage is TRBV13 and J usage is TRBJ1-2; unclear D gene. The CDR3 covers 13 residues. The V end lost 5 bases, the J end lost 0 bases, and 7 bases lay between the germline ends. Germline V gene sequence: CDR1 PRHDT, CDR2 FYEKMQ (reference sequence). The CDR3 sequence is CASSRASNYGYTF. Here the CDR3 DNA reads TGTGCCAGCAGCCGCGCATCTAACTATGGCTACACCTTC.